These 10 T cell receptor beta chains came from one sample sequenced in a study of early T cells in non-severe SARS-CoV-2 infection. Each CDR3 protein is one row after TCRdb ran MiXCR on the 5' RACE reads. Here the sample spans 50,000 or so distinct CDR3 sequences, around 5.6% being singletons. The specimen was whole blood. All receptors derive from an adult who was a healthcare worker with PCR-confirmed SARS-CoV-2 infection or an uninfected control (not recorded which).

This clonotype was picked up a small number of times. This sequence joins TRBV20-1 and TRBJ2-2, with 9 nucleotides matching TRBD2. With 6 bases clipped from V and 4 bases from J, the junction kept 15 bases outside the gene matches. CDR1 and CDR2 (germline): DFQATT, SNEGSKA (reference sequence). The CDR3 sequence is 17 residues long. The CDR3 here is CSAPQRGALRGTGELFF. CDR3 coding DNA: TGCAGTGCCCCCCAGCGGGGGGCCCTCCGAGGCACCGGGGAGCTGTTTTTT.

The chain combines TRBV7-6 with TRBJ2-7; no reliable D call. This CDR3 comprises 14 residues. Germline assignment: CDR1 SGHVS and CDR2 FNYEAQ. V shed 5 bases and J shed 6 bases, with 17 bases lying between them. In nucleotides, the CDR3 is TGTGCCAGCAGCCTCTCGATTGGAGCGATCGAGCAGTACTTC. Translating gives CASSLSIGAIEQYF.

By share, this clonotype ranks as medium-sized. The rearrangement joins TRBV9 to TRBJ2-1, with TRBD1 matching over 7 bases. Germline assignment: CDR1 SGDLS and CDR2 YYNGEE. The CDR3 runs to 14 residues. With 4 bases clipped from V and 8 bases from J, the junction kept 9 bases outside the gene matches. CDR3: CASSTGQATDEQFF. In DNA, the CDR3 is TGTGCCAGCAGCACCGGACAGGCTACTGATGAGCAGTTCTTC.

This clonotype was counted only a few times. The chain is built from TRBV7-9 and TRBJ2-5; the D gene is possibly TRBD1 (6 bases). The CDR3 sequence is 15 residues long. V was cut by 4 bases and J by 5 bases, with 17 bases left in between. Germline V gene data show CDR1 as SEHNR and CDR2 as FQNEAQ (reference sequence). CDR3 in DNA: TGTGCCAGCAGCTCAAAGACAGGACGTAAGGAGACCCAGTACTTC. Translation: CASSSKTGRKETQYF. The full variable domain, with the rest looked up from reference TRBV7-9 and TRBJ2-5, is DTGVSQNPRHKITKRGQNVTFRCDPISEHNRLYWYRQTLGQGPEFLTYFQNEAQLEKSRLLSDRFSAERPKGSFSTLEIQRTEQGDSAMYLCASSSKTGRKETQYFGPGTRLLVL.

There are many counts of this clonotype. This chain uses TRBV29-1 with TRBJ2-6; 7 nucleotides match TRBD2. V shed 4 bases, J shed 0 bases, and the junction held 6 bases outside the gene matches. The CDR3 sequence is 16 residues long. The germline CDR1 and CDR2 sequences are SQVTM and ANQGSEA. The DNA for the CDR3 is TGCAGCGTTGGAGGCGGGGGATTCTCTGGGGCCAACGTCCTGACTTTC. Protein: CSVGGGGFSGANVLTF.

This clonotype turned up a few times. The chain combines TRBV29-1 with TRBJ1-1; D ambiguous. Germline assignment: CDR1 SQVTM and CDR2 ANQGSEA. Trimming stripped 2 bases from V and 0 bases from J, with 7 bases between. CDR3 size: 13 residues. The CDR3 nucleotides read TGCAGCGTTGAACAGATCTTGAACACTGAAGCTTTCTTT. This gives the protein CSVEQILNTEAFF.

V gene TRBV12-3 or TRBV12-4 combines with J gene TRBJ1-3, with 9 bases identical to TRBD1. The ends lost 4 bases at V and 4 bases at J; junction bases unmatched: 5. The CDR3 length is 15 residues. CDR3 region: CASSSTGTGGNTIYF. For the CDR3, the DNA is TGTGCCAGCAGTTCTACCGGGACAGGGGGAAACACCATATATTTT.

This clonotype occurred a few times. The rearrangement joins TRBV7-2 to TRBJ2-7, with 7 bases fitting TRBD1. J lost 6 bases, V lost 0 bases, and 2 bases had no gene match. CDR1 and CDR2 from the germline V gene are SGHTA and FQGNSA. The CDR3 extends over 13 amino acids. The CDR3 sequence is CASSLARQGEQYF. As DNA, the CDR3 is TGTGCCAGCAGCTTAGCCCGACAGGGCGAGCAGTACTTC.

The sample holds many counts of this clonotype. The chain carries TRBV6-6 and TRBJ1-2, with unresolved D. Germline CDR1 and CDR2: MNHNY and SVGAGI (reference sequence). The CDR3 consists of 16 residues. V dropped 6 bases and J dropped 4 bases, with 21 bases sitting between them. CDR3 residues: CASSPGGRGDPYGYTF. CDR3 sequence (DNA): TGTGCCAGCAGCCCGGGTGGCCGTGGGGATCCCTATGGCTACACCTTC.

There are a few counts of this clonotype. V usage is TRBV10-3 and J usage is TRBJ2-7, with D perhaps given as TRBD1 or TRBD2 (5 bases each). CDR1 and CDR2 from the germline V gene are ENHRY and SYGVKD. V lost 5 bases to trimming and J lost 7 bases, with 18 bases between them. This CDR3 comprises 14 residues. The CDR3 sequence is CAISQSREPGEQYF. The CDR3 bases are TGTGCCATCAGTCAAAGCAGGGAACCGGGGGAGCAGTACTTC.